These 5 T cell receptor beta chains came from one sample sequenced in a study of blood T cells in healthy people across ages. For the second PCR, which ran for about 7 to 11 cycles, a sample-barcoded 5' primer and a J-beta primer mix were used. MiXCR, run by TCRdb on the 5' RACE reads, gives a single entry per CDR3 protein. The sample holds about 680,000 distinct CDR3 sequences, about half seen once. Sample: blood. The receptors were gathered from a woman aged 55-69 years in good health.

This clonotype was seen a handful of times. The V gene is TRBV4-3, the J gene TRBJ2-3; 14 bases match TRBD2. The CDR3 is 17 residues long. Losses at the gene ends were 1 base for V and 1 base for J; bases not matched to a gene: 1. Germline CDR1 and CDR2: LGHNA and YSLEER. The CDR3 region has the DNA TGCGCCAGCAGCCAAGGACTAGCGGGGGGGGGCACAGATACGCAGTATTTT. Its translation is CASSQGLAGGGTDTQYF.

V is TRBV7-2 and J is TRBJ2-3; the match to TRBD2 covers 13 bases. V dropped 1 base and J dropped 3; count of bases not matched to a gene: 4. The germline CDR1 and CDR2 sequences are SGHTA and FQGNSA. The CDR3 length is 17 residues. CDR3 DNA sequence: TGTGCCAGCAGCTTAGTGGGGACTAGCGGGAATACAGATACGCAGTATTTT. Its protein is CASSLVGTSGNTDTQYF.

The V and J genes are TRBV6-1 and TRBJ2-2; 7 nucleotides line up with TRBD2. The CDR3 is made up of 15 amino acids. J lost 4 bases, V lost 7 bases, and 9 bases had no gene match. Germline lookup yields CDR1 MNHNS and CDR2 SASEGT. CDR3 DNA: TGTGCCAGCACCCTTGAAACGGGGGGCACCGGGGAGCTGTTTTTT. Encoded protein: CASTLETGGTGELFF.

This chain uses TRBV12-3 or TRBV12-4 with TRBJ1-3; a possible D gene is TRBD1 (6 bases). The V gene lost 6 bases and the J gene lost 2 bases, with 8 bases spanning the gap. The CDR3 has 13 amino acids. The CDR3 spells CASRRTAGNTIYF. CDR3 DNA: TGTGCCAGCAGAAGGACAGCTGGAAACACCATATATTTT.

The rearrangement joins TRBV3-1 to TRBJ2-1; 10 bases are a match to TRBD1. This CDR3 is built from 13 residues. Germline CDR1 and CDR2: LGHDT and YNNKEL (reference sequence). Trimming at V came to 5 bases and at J to 7 bases, leaving 2 bases not matched to a gene. The CDR3 here is CASSGTGENEQFF. DNA of the CDR3: TGTGCCAGCAGCGGGACAGGGGAAAATGAGCAGTTCTTC.